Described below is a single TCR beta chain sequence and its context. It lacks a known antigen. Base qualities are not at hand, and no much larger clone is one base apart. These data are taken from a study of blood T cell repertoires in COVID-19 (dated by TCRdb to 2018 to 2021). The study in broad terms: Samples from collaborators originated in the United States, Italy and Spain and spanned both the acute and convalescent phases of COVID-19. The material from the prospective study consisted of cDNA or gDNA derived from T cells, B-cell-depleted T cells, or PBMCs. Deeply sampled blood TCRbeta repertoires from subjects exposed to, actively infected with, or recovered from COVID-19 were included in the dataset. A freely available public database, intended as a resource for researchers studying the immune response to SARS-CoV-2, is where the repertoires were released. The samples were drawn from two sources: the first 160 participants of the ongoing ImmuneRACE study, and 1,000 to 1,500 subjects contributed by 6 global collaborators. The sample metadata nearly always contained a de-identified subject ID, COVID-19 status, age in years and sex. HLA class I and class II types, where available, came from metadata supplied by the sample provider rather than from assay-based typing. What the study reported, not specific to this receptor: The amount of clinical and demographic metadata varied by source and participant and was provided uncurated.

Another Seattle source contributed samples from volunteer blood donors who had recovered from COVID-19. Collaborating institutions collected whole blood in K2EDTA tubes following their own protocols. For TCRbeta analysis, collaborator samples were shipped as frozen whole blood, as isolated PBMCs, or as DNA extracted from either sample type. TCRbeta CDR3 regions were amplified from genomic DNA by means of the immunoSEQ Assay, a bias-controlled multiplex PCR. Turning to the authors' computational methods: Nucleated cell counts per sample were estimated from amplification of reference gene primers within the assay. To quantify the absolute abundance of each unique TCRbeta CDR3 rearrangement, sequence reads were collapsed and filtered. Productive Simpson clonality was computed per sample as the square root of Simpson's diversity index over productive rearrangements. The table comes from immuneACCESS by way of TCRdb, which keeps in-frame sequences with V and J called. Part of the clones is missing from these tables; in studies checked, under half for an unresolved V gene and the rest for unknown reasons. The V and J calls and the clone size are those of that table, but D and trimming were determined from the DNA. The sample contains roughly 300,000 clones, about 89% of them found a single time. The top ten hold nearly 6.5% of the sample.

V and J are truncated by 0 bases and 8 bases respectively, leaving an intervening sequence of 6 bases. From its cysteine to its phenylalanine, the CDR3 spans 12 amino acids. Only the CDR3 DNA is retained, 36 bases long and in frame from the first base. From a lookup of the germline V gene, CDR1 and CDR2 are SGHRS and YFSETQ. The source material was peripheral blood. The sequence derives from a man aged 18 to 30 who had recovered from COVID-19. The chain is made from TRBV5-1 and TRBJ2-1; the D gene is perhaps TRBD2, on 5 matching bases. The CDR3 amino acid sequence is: CASSLASHEQFF. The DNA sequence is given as TGCGCCAGCAGCTTGGCTAGCCATGAGCAGTTCTTC. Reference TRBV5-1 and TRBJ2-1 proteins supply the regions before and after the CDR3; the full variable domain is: KAGVTQTPRYLIKTRGQQVTLSCSPISGHRSVSWYQQTPGQGLQFLFEYFSETQRNKGNFPGRFSGRQFSNSRSEMNVSTLELGDSALYLCASSLASHEQFFGPGTRLTVL.